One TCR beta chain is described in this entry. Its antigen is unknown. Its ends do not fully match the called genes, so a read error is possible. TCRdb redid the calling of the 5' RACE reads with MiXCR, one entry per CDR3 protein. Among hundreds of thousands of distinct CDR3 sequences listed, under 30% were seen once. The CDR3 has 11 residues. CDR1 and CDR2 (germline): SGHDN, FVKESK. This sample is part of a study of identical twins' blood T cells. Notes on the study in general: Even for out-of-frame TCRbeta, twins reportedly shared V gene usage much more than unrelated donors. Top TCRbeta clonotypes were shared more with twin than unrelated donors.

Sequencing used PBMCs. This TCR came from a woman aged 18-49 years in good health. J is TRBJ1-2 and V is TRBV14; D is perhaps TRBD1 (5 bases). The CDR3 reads CRWARGRGYTF. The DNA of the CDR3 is TGCCGATGGGCGAGGGGCAGAGGCTACACCTTC.